The T cell receptor beta chain described here comes from a study of post-analysis software for immune sequencing data. Study-level points and caveats: The study found significantly lower normalized Chao1 diversity in multiple sclerosis patients than in controls. TRBV5-6, TRBV5-1 and TRBV20-1 belonged to a set of about five TRBV segments that were more frequent in patients than controls. Under F measure analysis, samples from one preparation batch co-clustered strongly.

Worth noting for this clonotype: No antigen is known for it.

TCR beta cDNA libraries had unique molecular identifiers. TCRdb re-analysed the PCR reads in MiXCR, keeping a single row per CDR3 protein. The sample consists of almost 700,000 distinct CDR3 sequences, 59% of them appearing once. The germline CDR1 and CDR2 sequences are SGHNT and YENEEA. V dropped 4 bases and J dropped 4; count of bases not matched to a gene: 11. The CDR3 has 17 residues. The origin of this receptor is a girl aged 2 to 9 with multiple sclerosis. The source material was blood. The chain links TRBV11-3 to TRBJ2-1, with 9 bases identical to TRBD2. The chain's CDR3 is CASSSSQASGTYNEQFF. The CDR3 bases are TGTGCCAGCAGCTCCTCTCAGGCTAGCGGGACTTACAATGAGCAGTTCTTC.